The 9 T cell receptor beta chains below come from one sample, sequenced in a study of cytomegalovirus exposure and HLA in healthy donors. The PCR had 60 Vbeta and 13 Jbeta primers. The table came from immunoSEQ multiplex PCR; TCRdb's copy has only in-frame clones and leaves some out. The sample yields roughly 100,000 clones, about 85% seen once. Source material: PBMCs. The receptors here all came from a female donor in good health and CMV-seropositive.

This chain connects TRBV12-5 to TRBJ2-3; 9 bases are shared with TRBD1. The length of the CDR3 is 15 residues. Germline V lookup: CDR1 LGHNT, CDR2 FRNRAP. V was clipped by 1 base and J by 5 bases; unmatched bases: 4. CDR3: CASGLAQGAQDTQYF. CDR3 bases: TGTGCTAGTGGTTTGGCACAGGGGGCTCAAGATACGCAGTATTTT.

The rearrangement joins TRBV2 to TRBJ1-5; tentative D call: TRBD1 (6 bases). V was trimmed by 6 bases and J by 0 bases, leaving 12 bases between them. This CDR3 has 15 residues. CDR1 SNHLY and CDR2 FYNNEI come from the germline V gene. The CDR3 reads CASRADRYSNQPQHF. CDR3 in DNA: TGTGCCAGCAGAGCCGACAGGTATAGCAATCAGCCCCAGCATTTT.

The J gene is TRBJ1-1, the V gene TRBV21-1. TRBV21-1 is termed a pseudogene. The CDR3 is 13 residues long. DNA for the CDR3: TGTGCCAGGCTGTGGCGTCGGGACACTGAAGCTTTCTTT. It translates to CARLWRRDTEAFF.

This chain connects TRBV19 to TRBJ1-2, with D tentatively TRBD1 (5 bases). The CDR3 consists of 13 residues. Germline loops: CDR1 LNHDA, CDR2 SQIVND (reference sequence). Trimming took off 3 bases at V and 6 bases at J, with 11 bases between the two ends. CDR3 loop: CASSMSRENGYTF. The CDR3 bases are TGTGCCAGTAGTATGTCCAGGGAAAATGGCTACACCTTC.

The rearrangement links TRBV11-2 to TRBJ2-3; perhaps TRBD2 as D (7 bases). The CDR3 is 16 residues long. CDR1 SGHAT and CDR2 FQNNGV come from the germline V gene. Trimming removed 1 base at V and 0 bases at J, with 11 bases between. The CDR3 is CASSLGGGSSTDTQYF. CDR3 in DNA: TGTGCCAGCAGCTTAGGGGGGGGCTCTAGCACAGATACGCAGTATTTT. The full variable domain, in which reference TRBV11-2 and TRBJ2-3 provide the parts outside the CDR3, is EAGVAQSPRYKIIEKRQSVAFWCNPISGHATLYWYQQILGQGPKLLIQFQNNGVVDDSQLPKDRFSAERLKGVDSTLKIQPAKLEDSAVYLCASSLGGGSSTDTQYFGPGTRLTVL.

The V gene is TRBV27, the J gene TRBJ2-5; TRBD2 is a possible D gene (5 bases). Germline V gives CDR1 MNHEY, CDR2 SMNVEV (reference sequence). Trimming removed 0 bases at V and 4 bases at J, with 12 bases between. This CDR3 region has 15 residues. The CDR3 region is CASSLSFGLGETQYF. DNA for the CDR3: TGTGCCAGCAGTTTATCGTTCGGACTTGGAGAGACCCAGTACTTC.

The rearrangement joins TRBV5-4 to TRBJ1-1; possibly TRBD1 for D (5 bases). This CDR3 region has 16 residues. CDR1 is SGHNT and CDR2 is YYREEE in the germline V gene (reference sequence). Trimming took 4 bases from V and 0 from J, leaving 16 bases between them. The CDR3 DNA follows: TGTGCCAGCAGCCCTAAATTAGGGGTGATGAACACTGAAGCTTTCTTT. Translating it yields CASSPKLGVMNTEAFF. The variable domain in full, with the rest retrieved from reference TRBV5-4 and TRBJ1-1, is ETGVTQSPTHLIKTRGQQVTLRCSSQSGHNTVSWYQQALGQGPQFIFQYYREEENGRGNFPPRFSGLQFPNYSSELNVNALELDDSALYLCASSPKLGVMNTEAFFGQGTRLTVV.

The CDR3 reads CASSLAVGLLAGETQYF. The CDR3 DNA reads as TGTGCCAGCAGCTTAGCGGTTGGGCTTCTAGCGGGAGAGACCCAGTACTTC. The genes are TRBV7-6 and TRBJ2-5; 8 bases align to TRBD2. Germline V lookup: CDR1 SGHVS, CDR2 FNYEAQ. The CDR3 covers 17 residues. V lost 0 bases to trimming and J lost 4 bases; unmatched junction nucleotides: 10.

The chain couples TRBV2 to TRBJ2-3; a weak D match, TRBD1 (5 bases). This CDR3 comprises 15 residues. Germline CDR1 is SNHLY and CDR2 is FYNNEI. V lost 2 bases and J 5 bases, leaving 14 bases between the germline ends. The DNA of the CDR3 is TGTGCCAGCAGTGAAAGAGGTTCCAGGGAAGATACGCAGTATTTT. It translates to CASSERGSREDTQYF.